The 16 T cell receptor beta chains reported below all come from one sample, sequenced in a study of human thymus T cells (dated by TCRdb to about 2020). Library preparation used the immunoSEQ multiplex PCR assay. In its TCRdb copy, this immuneACCESS table keeps in-frame sequences only and misses some clones. Where compared with another copy, unresolved V genes explain less than half of these, and the others have no known cause. In this sample the table shows tens of thousands of clones, approximately 95% of which occur a single time. The ten largest clones add up to approximately 0.13% of the sample. Source material: blood. These receptors came from a boy in the first two years of life with a congenital heart defect but otherwise immunologically healthy.

CDR3 loop: CASSYHGSSYEQYF. The CDR3 region has the DNA TGTGCCAGCAGTTATCACGGGAGCTCCTACGAGCAGTACTTC. The gene calls are TRBV6-6 and TRBJ2-7; D may be TRBD2 (6 bases). The germline CDR1 and CDR2 sequences are MNHNY and SVGAGI (reference sequence). Trimming cost V 3 bases and J 0 bases, with 9 bases left between them. The CDR3 consists of 14 residues.

This sequence joins TRBV7-9 and TRBJ2-1, with 16 positions matching TRBD2. In germline, CDR1 is SEHNR, CDR2 FQNEAQ (reference sequence). CDR3 length equals 16 residues. The trim removed 5 bases at V and 2 bases at J, leaving 0 bases unmatched. The CDR3 here is CASSGTSGGAYNEQFF. CDR3 DNA sequence: TGTGCCAGCAGCGGGACTAGCGGGGGGGCCTACAATGAGCAGTTCTTC. The variable domain in full, with the rest retrieved from reference TRBV7-9 and TRBJ2-1, is DTGVSQNPRHKITKRGQNVTFRCDPISEHNRLYWYRQTLGQGPEFLTYFQNEAQLEKSRLLSDRFSAERPKGSFSTLEIQRTEQGDSAMYLCASSGTSGGAYNEQFFGPGTRLTVL.

V usage is TRBV4-1 and J usage is TRBJ1-2, with D perhaps matching TRBD1 (6 bases). The CDR3 spans 15 residues. CDR1 and CDR2 (germline): MGHRA, YSYEKL. The germline V and J ends were trimmed by 2 bases and 5 bases, with 15 bases remaining between them. The CDR3 DNA reads TGCGCCAGCAGCCAATCGGACAGCCCTCCTTATGGCTACACCTTC. Its protein product is CASSQSDSPPYGYTF.

The CDR3 DNA is TGTGCCAGCAGGACAGGGGGCAATCAGCCCCAGCATTTT. Translation: CASRTGGNQPQHF. J is TRBJ1-5 and V is TRBV27; 8 bases agree with TRBD1. This CDR3 is 13 amino acids long. Germline-derived CDR1 and CDR2 are MNHEY and SMNVEV (reference sequence). V dropped 6 bases and J dropped 2; count of bases not matched to a gene: 0.

As for this clone: Sequence at one end of the junction differs from germline and may be a read error. This chain links TRBV5-4 with TRBJ1-1; 8 bases align to TRBD1. Germline V lookup: CDR1 SGHNT, CDR2 YYREEE (reference sequence). The CDR3 has 12 residues. Here the CDR3 DNA reads TGTGCCAGCAGCTTGGGACAGGGGTCCAGGACCTTT. This gives the protein CASSLGQGSRTF.

The V call is TRBV7-2, the J call TRBJ2-7; 7 nucleotides match TRBD1. V lost 5 bases, J lost 0 bases, and 7 bases stayed unmatched. CDR1 is SGHTA, CDR2 FQGNSA, per germline. The CDR3 spans 15 residues. Here the CDR3 reads CASSPDPGGSYEQYF. CDR3 coding DNA: TGTGCCAGCAGCCCGGACCCAGGGGGCTCCTACGAGCAGTACTTC.

The chain carries TRBV4-1 and TRBJ2-4; TRBD2 matches 8 bases. This CDR3 has 17 amino acids. CDR1 MGHRA and CDR2 YSYEKL come from the germline V gene. The trim removed 5 bases at V and 9 bases at J, leaving 18 bases unmatched. The CDR3 spells CASSDPPGLVVAGIQYF. The CDR3 DNA is TGCGCCAGCAGCGACCCACCGGGACTAGTTGTGGCCGGCATTCAGTACTTC.

The chain recombines TRBV4-2 with TRBJ2-1; D gene ambiguous. CDR1 is LGHNA, CDR2 YNFKEQ, per germline. The V and J ends lost 3 bases and 6 bases respectively, with 0 bases between them. The CDR3 has 10 residues. This chain's CDR3 is CASSHNEQFF. DNA for the CDR3: TGTGCCAGCAGCCACAATGAGCAGTTCTTC.

This chain joins TRBV12-5 and TRBJ2-7; 13 bases agree with TRBD2. The CDR3 consists of 16 residues. Germline trimming cut 3 bases from V and 1 base from J; bases unmatched to any gene: 3. Germline V gene sequence: CDR1 LGHNT, CDR2 FRNRAP. This CDR3 reads CASGLLAGGLSYEQYF. The CDR3 nucleotides read TGTGCTAGTGGTTTACTAGCGGGGGGGCTTTCCTACGAGCAGTACTTC.

The J gene is TRBJ1-2, the V gene TRBV4-3, with 7 bases matching TRBD1. The CDR3 is 17 residues long. CDR1 and CDR2 from the germline V gene are LGHNA and YSLEER. V shed 1 base, J shed 3 bases, and the junction held 11 bases outside the gene matches. The CDR3 is CASSQGVQQGTYYGYTF. In nucleotides, the CDR3 is TGCGCCAGCAGCCAAGGAGTACAACAGGGGACCTACTATGGCTACACCTTC.

The V call is TRBV7-3, the J call TRBJ2-5; 11 bases are shared with TRBD1. Germline-derived CDR1 and CDR2 are SGHTA and FQGTGA. The CDR3 loop spans 14 amino acids. The trim removed 4 bases at V and 4 bases at J, leaving 2 bases unmatched. CDR3 DNA: TGTGCCAGCAGCTCCGGGACAGGGGGAGAGACCCAGTACTTC. It is translated as CASSSGTGGETQYF.

The chain carries TRBV5-1 and TRBJ2-3, with no clear D. Per germline, CDR1 SGHRS and CDR2 YFSETQ. Trimming took 0 bases from V and 0 from J, leaving 8 bases between them. CDR3 size: 15 residues. The CDR3 spells CASSLGRYSTDTQYF. The CDR3 DNA sequence: TGCGCCAGCAGCTTGGGACGTTATAGCACAGATACGCAGTATTTT.

This clone was seen only once. This chain connects TRBV6-6 to TRBJ2-5, with TRBD1 matching over 9 bases. This CDR3 region has 15 residues. Unmatched junction bases numbered 4, after V lost 1 base and J lost 4 bases. The germline CDR1 and CDR2 sequences are MNHNY and SVGAGI (reference sequence). CDR3 region: CASSYFTGGAETQYF. The CDR3 DNA reads as TGTGCCAGCAGTTACTTTACAGGGGGCGCAGAGACCCAGTACTTC.

The V gene is TRBV19, the J gene TRBJ1-5, with D possibly matching TRBD1 (6 bases). Between the trimmed V and J ends, which lost 5 bases and 3 bases, there was a span of 11 bases. The germline V gene encodes CDR1 LNHDA and CDR2 SQIVND (reference sequence). This CDR3 spans 14 amino acids. Here the CDR3 reads CASSEQGHNQPQHF. In DNA, the CDR3 is TGTGCCAGTAGTGAACAGGGCCACAATCAGCCCCAGCATTTT. The complete variable domain, with remaining parts taken from reference TRBV19 and TRBJ1-5, reads DGGITQSPKYLFRKEGQNVTLSCEQNLNHDAMYWYRQDPGQGLRLIYYSQIVNDFQKGDIAEGYSVSREKKESFPLTVTSAQKNPTAFYLCASSEQGHNQPQHFGDGTRLSIL.

This clone has just a few counts. The V gene is TRBV15, the J gene TRBJ1-6; D is ambiguous. CDR1 is LNHNV and CDR2 is YYDKDF in the germline V gene (reference sequence). V was clipped by 2 bases and J by 0 bases, with 5 bases between them. The CDR3 has 15 amino acids. The CDR3 loop is CATSRQSSYNSPLHF. DNA for the CDR3: TGTGCCACCAGCAGACAGAGCTCCTATAATTCACCCCTCCACTTT. Full variable domain (missing parts from reference TRBV15 and TRBJ1-6): DAMVIQNPRYQVTQFGKPVTLSCSQTLNHNVMYWYQQKSSQAPKLLFHYYDKDFNNEADTPDNFQSRRPNTSFCFLDIRSPGLGDTAMYLCATSRQSSYNSPLHFGNGTRLTVT.

The CDR3 sequence is CASSITSGGPDTQYF. For the CDR3, the DNA is TGTGCCAGCAGTATCACTAGCGGGGGGCCAGATACGCAGTATTTT. The V call is TRBV2, the J call TRBJ2-3; 12 bases align to TRBD2. V was pared by 5 bases and J by 4 bases, with 4 bases of the junction left unmatched. This CDR3 is built from 15 residues. CDR1 is SNHLY and CDR2 is FYNNEI in the germline V gene.